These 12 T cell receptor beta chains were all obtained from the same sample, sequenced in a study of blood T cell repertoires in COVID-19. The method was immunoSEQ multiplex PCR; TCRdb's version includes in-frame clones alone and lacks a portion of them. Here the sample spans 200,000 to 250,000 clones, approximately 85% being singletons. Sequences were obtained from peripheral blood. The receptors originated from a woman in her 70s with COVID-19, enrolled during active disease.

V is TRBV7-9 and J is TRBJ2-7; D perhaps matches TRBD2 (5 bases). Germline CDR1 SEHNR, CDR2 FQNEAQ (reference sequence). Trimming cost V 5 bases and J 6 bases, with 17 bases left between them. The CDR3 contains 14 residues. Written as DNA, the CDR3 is TGTGCCAGCAGCCTGAGCGGCGCCGCGGGCGAGCAGTACTTC. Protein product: CASSLSGAAGEQYF.

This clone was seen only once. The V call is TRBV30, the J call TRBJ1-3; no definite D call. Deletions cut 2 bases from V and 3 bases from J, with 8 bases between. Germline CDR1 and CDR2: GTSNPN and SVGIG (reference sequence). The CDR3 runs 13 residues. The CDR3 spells CAWSKQSGNTIYF. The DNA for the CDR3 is TGTGCCTGGAGTAAACAGAGTGGAAACACCATATATTTT.

The DNA for the CDR3 is TGTGCCAGCAGTACGACAGGGGGTGGCAATCAGCCCCAGCATTTT. It codes for CASSTTGGGNQPQHF. The chain recombines TRBV6-5 with TRBJ1-5; TRBD1 agrees at 9 bases. The V gene end was trimmed by 5 bases and the J gene end by 2 bases; junction bases not matched to a gene: 4. Germline V gene data show CDR1 as MNHEY and CDR2 as SVGAGI. This CDR3 has 15 amino acids.

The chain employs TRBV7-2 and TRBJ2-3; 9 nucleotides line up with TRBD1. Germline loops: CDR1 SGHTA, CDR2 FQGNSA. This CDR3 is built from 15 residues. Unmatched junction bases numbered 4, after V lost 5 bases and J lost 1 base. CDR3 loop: CASSVRDRGTDTQYF. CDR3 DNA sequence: TGTGCCAGCAGCGTCCGGGACAGGGGCACAGATACGCAGTATTTT.

CDR3 residues: CASSLVRQGAYEQYF. The CDR3 nucleotides are TGTGCCAGCAGCTTAGTGCGGCAGGGTGCCTACGAGCAGTACTTC. The rearrangement joins TRBV7-9 to TRBJ2-7; maybe TRBD1 (5 bases). CDR3 length equals 15 residues. CDR1 is SEHNR and CDR2 is FQNEAQ in the germline V gene (reference sequence). Trimming shortened V by 1 base and J by 2 bases, and 12 bases separated the two germline ends.

CDR3 DNA sequence: TGTGCCAGCAGCTTAGGACAGGGGGACTACGAGCAGTACTTC. Protein product: CASSLGQGDYEQYF. The chain has TRBV7-2 and TRBJ2-7; 9 bases line up with TRBD1. This CDR3 spans 14 amino acids. V was pared by 1 base and J by 3 bases, with 1 base of the junction left unmatched. Germline V gene sequence: CDR1 SGHTA, CDR2 FQGNSA.

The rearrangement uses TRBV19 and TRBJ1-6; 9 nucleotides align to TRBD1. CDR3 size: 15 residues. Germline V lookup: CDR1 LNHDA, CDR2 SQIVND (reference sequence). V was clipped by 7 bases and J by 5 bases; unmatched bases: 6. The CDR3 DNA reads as TGTGCCAGTAAAGGGACAGGGCAGGATAATTCACCCCTCCACTTT. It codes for CASKGTGQDNSPLHF.

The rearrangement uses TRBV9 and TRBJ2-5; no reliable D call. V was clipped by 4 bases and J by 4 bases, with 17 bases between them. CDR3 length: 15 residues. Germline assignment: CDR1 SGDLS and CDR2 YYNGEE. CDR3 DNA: TGTGCCAGCAGCAATCTCCCAACCGGTCGAGAGACCCAGTACTTC. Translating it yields CASSNLPTGRETQYF.

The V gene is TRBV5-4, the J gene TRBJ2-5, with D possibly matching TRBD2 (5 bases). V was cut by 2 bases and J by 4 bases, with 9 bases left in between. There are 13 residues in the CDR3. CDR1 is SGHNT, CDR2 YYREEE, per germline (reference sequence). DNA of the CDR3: TGTGCCAGCAGCTTATGGGAGACAGAGACCCAGTACTTC. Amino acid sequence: CASSLWETETQYF. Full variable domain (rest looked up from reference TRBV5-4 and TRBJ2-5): ETGVTQSPTHLIKTRGQQVTLRCSSQSGHNTVSWYQQALGQGPQFIFQYYREEENGRGNFPPRFSGLQFPNYSSELNVNALELDDSALYLCASSLWETETQYFGPGTRLLVL.

The DNA for the CDR3 is TGTGCCAGCAGCCAAGAGACAGGGAGGGAGACCCAGTACTTC. It translates to CASSQETGRETQYF. This chain joins TRBV4-2 and TRBJ2-5; possibly TRBD1 for D (7 bases). V was cut by 0 bases and J by 5 bases, with 10 bases left in between. The CDR3 covers 14 residues. Germline loops: CDR1 LGHNA, CDR2 YNFKEQ.

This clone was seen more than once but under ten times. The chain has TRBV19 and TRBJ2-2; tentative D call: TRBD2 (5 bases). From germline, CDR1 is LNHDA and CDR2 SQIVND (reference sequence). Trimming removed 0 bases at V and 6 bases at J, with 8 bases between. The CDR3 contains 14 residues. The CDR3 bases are TGTGCCAGTAGTATAGATCGAGGGTCCGGGGAGCTGTTTTTT. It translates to CASSIDRGSGELFF.

The CDR3 DNA reads as TGTGCCAGCAGTGGGGCAGGGTCTCGAGAGACCCAGTACTTC. Translating it yields CASSGAGSRETQYF. The chain combines TRBV2 with TRBJ2-5, with D possibly matching TRBD1 (5 bases). This CDR3 comprises 14 residues. The V and J ends lost 4 bases and 4 bases respectively, with 13 bases between them. The germline V gene has CDR1 SNHLY and CDR2 FYNNEI.